Listed here are 21 T cell receptor beta chains from one sample, sequenced in a study of CD4 and CD8 cells across lung adenocarcinoma regions (dated by TCRdb to the late 2010s). Receptor amplification or capture employed PCR. Sequencer: HiSeq X Ten. TCRdb took the public reads, trimmed them with fastp at Q25, ran MiXCR for clone calling and kept in-frame beta chains. Identical CDR3 protein sequences are pooled into one entry, listed with their most common genes and DNA. The sample table contains 3,500 to 5,000 distinct CDR3 sequences; only one count was recorded for 45% to 60% of them. Of the sample, about 16% is held by the ten largest clones. The source material was CD4+ T cells from the center of a lung tumor. The cell subset or site label, as the study defines it: tumor center region. These receptors all stem from a female donor with lung adenocarcinoma. The CD4 and CD8 labels of this study may be unreliable.

By its share, this clonotype is medium-sized. This chain links TRBV10-1 with TRBJ2-7; possibly TRBD1 for D (6 bases). Trimming shortened V by 3 bases and J by 4 bases, and 16 bases separated the two germline ends. Germline loops: CDR1 WNHNN, CDR2 SYGVQD (reference sequence). The CDR3 consists of 15 residues. CDR3 protein: CASSDLRDIPYEQYF. In DNA form, the CDR3 reads TGCGCCAGCAGTGACCTTAGGGACATCCCTTACGAGCAGTACTTC.

This chain links TRBV4-1 with TRBJ2-3; 7 bases align to TRBD2. This CDR3 is built from 18 residues. Germline V lookup: CDR1 MGHRA, CDR2 YSYEKL. The V segment lost 1 base and the J segment 0 bases; nucleotides outside the gene matches: 10. This chain's CDR3 is CASSQAPDGAGSTDTQYF. In nucleotides, the CDR3 is TGCGCCAGCAGCCAAGCCCCTGACGGAGCGGGGAGCACAGATACGCAGTATTTT.

The CDR3 loop is CASSYTTTGYNEQFF. The DNA of the CDR3 is TGTGCCAGCAGTTACACAACGACAGGGTACAATGAGCAGTTCTTC. J is TRBJ2-1 and V is TRBV6-5; 7 nucleotides agree with TRBD1. Germline V gene sequence: CDR1 MNHEY, CDR2 SVGAGI. This CDR3 contains 15 residues. Trimming at V came to 2 bases and at J to 4 bases, leaving 5 bases not matched to a gene.

This clonotype appeared a few times. The chain has TRBV7-8 and TRBJ2-2, with D possibly matching TRBD1 (5 bases). The germline gives CDR1 SGHVS, CDR2 FQNEAQ. This CDR3 spans 14 amino acids. The germline V and J ends were trimmed by 7 bases and 1 base, with 10 bases remaining between them. CDR3 bases: TGTGCCAGCATCCTTACAGGGAACACCGGGGAGCTGTTTTTT. This sequence encodes CASILTGNTGELFF.

V gene TRBV6-1 combines with J gene TRBJ2-5, with 9 bases fitting TRBD2. This CDR3 region has 16 residues. The trim removed 1 base at V and 5 bases at J, leaving 8 bases unmatched. Per the germline V gene, CDR1 is MNHNS and CDR2 is SASEGT. CDR3 amino acids: CASSEGAGGEVETQYF. For the CDR3, the DNA is TGTGCCAGCAGTGAAGGGGCGGGAGGGGAGGTGGAGACCCAGTACTTC.

This clonotype has a single count. J is TRBJ2-4 and V is TRBV6-1; D might be TRBD1 (6 bases). Germline lookup yields CDR1 MNHNS and CDR2 SASEGT. The CDR3 is made up of 16 amino acids. V was pared by 4 bases and J by 10 bases, with 23 bases between. CDR3 loop: CASSGSRQVNKEIQYF. For the CDR3, the DNA is TGTGCCAGCAGTGGAAGCCGACAGGTCAACAAAGAGATTCAGTACTTC.

The chain joins TRBV28 to TRBJ2-1; no clear D gene. The CDR3 is made up of 14 amino acids. The germline CDR1 and CDR2 sequences are MDHEN and SYDVKM. Trimming took 7 bases from V and 6 from J, leaving 16 bases between them. CDR3 sequence reads: CASTFWRQFNEQFF. The DNA for the CDR3 is TGTGCCAGCACTTTTTGGCGGCAATTCAATGAGCAGTTCTTC.

The chain is built from TRBV6-1 and TRBJ2-5, with 9 bases aligning to TRBD2. The DNA end favors TRBJ2-1, so the J call may be wrong. The V gene's germline CDR1 is MNHNS and CDR2 SASEGT. This CDR3 spans 16 amino acids. CDR3 amino acids: CASSEAGTSFYNEQFF. The CDR3, as DNA: TGTGCCAGCAGTGAAGCCGGGACTAGCTTTTACAATGAGCAGTTCTTC.

This clonotype is large in the sample. The V and J genes are TRBV6-5 and TRBJ2-2; no definite D call. Germline V lookup: CDR1 MNHEY, CDR2 SVGAGI. With 8 bases removed from V and 9 bases from J, the gap between germline ends came to 10 bases. This CDR3 is built from 11 residues. CDR3 bases: TGTGCCAGCCACTCGGGCCGGGAGCTGTTTTTT. Translated, it gives CASHSGRELFF.

This clonotype is judged medium-sized. The CDR3 nucleotides read TGTGCCAGCAGTTACGACCCAGCCACTAACCAAGAGACCCAGTACTTC. Translating it yields CASSYDPATNQETQYF. The rearrangement joins TRBV6-2 or TRBV6-3 to TRBJ2-1; no firm D call. The DNA end favors TRBJ2-5, so the J call may be wrong. CDR1 MNHEY and CDR2 SVGEGT come from the germline V gene. This CDR3 is 16 amino acids long.

This clonotype appeared once. The chain recombines TRBV27 with TRBJ2-5, with D possibly being TRBD1 (7 bases). Germline CDR1 is MNHEY and CDR2 is SMNVEV (reference sequence). This CDR3 region has 14 residues. With 0 bases removed from V and 11 bases from J, the gap between germline ends came to 16 bases. CDR3 sequence: CASSLSRGAEEQYF. DNA of the CDR3: TGTGCCAGCAGTTTATCCAGGGGGGCAGAGGAGCAGTACTTC.

This clonotype was recorded a few times. V and J are TRBV14 and TRBJ2-3; D unresolved. Germline V CDR1 and CDR2: SGHDN, FVKESK. The CDR3 length is 14 residues. V gave up 1 base and J gave up 0 bases, with 5 bases separating them. Here the CDR3 DNA reads TGTGCCAGCAGCCAAGGGATGAGCACAGATACGCAGTATTTT. Translating it yields CASSQGMSTDTQYF.

The chain carries TRBV27 and TRBJ2-4; either TRBD1 or TRBD2 may fit D (6 bases each). Germline CDR1 and CDR2: MNHEY and SMNVEV (reference sequence). This CDR3 has 15 residues. Trimming took off 11 bases at V and 5 bases at J, with 22 bases between the two ends. The chain's CDR3 is CAGTNGGGDENIQYF. The CDR3 DNA sequence: TGTGCCGGGACCAACGGGGGCGGTGACGAAAACATTCAGTACTTC.

The sample holds a few counts of this clonotype. J is TRBJ2-5 and V is TRBV27; 8 bases agree with TRBD2. The CDR3 is 13 residues long. With 4 bases clipped from V and 9 bases from J, the junction kept 7 bases outside the gene matches. Germline V gives CDR1 MNHEY, CDR2 SMNVEV (reference sequence). The CDR3: CASSSRGGTAQYF. The CDR3 DNA follows: TGTGCCAGCAGTTCCCGGGGGGGCACGGCCCAGTACTTC.

J is TRBJ1-2 and V is TRBV6-5; D remains ambiguous. Germline V lookup: CDR1 MNHEY, CDR2 SVGAGI. CDR3 length: 17 residues. Trimming removed 0 bases from V and 5 bases from J, with 19 bases in between. The CDR3 region is CASSYSGLLTHPYGYTF. In DNA, the CDR3 is TGTGCCAGCAGTTACTCCGGTTTATTGACCCACCCTTATGGCTACACCTTC.

This clonotype qualifies as medium-sized (0.01 to 0.1%). The V call is TRBV6-2 or TRBV6-3, the J call TRBJ2-1; the match to TRBD2 covers 11 bases. CDR3 size: 16 residues. CDR1 and CDR2 (germline): MNHEY, SVGEGT. Trimming cost V 6 bases and J 3 bases; bases outside gene matches: 7. DNA for the CDR3: TGTGCCAGCAGGAGGGCCGGGACTAGCGGCTACAATGAGCAGTTCTTC. As protein: CASRRAGTSGYNEQFF.

Within the sample, this clonotype is medium-sized. This chain links TRBV6-5 with TRBJ2-1; tentatively, D is TRBD1 (5 bases). The length of the CDR3 is 13 residues. Germline CDR1 and CDR2: MNHEY and SVGAGI. V lost 6 bases and J lost 4, with 10 bases in between. The CDR3 coding sequence is TGTGCCAGCAGCCGAGACAGTTACAATGAGCAGTTCTTC. Translating gives CASSRDSYNEQFF.

The rearrangement joins TRBV6-1 to TRBJ1-2; a possible D gene is TRBD1 (5 bases). Deletions cut 7 bases from V and 4 bases from J, with 13 bases between. The CDR3 is 13 residues long. Looked up from germline, CDR1 is MNHNS and CDR2 is SASEGT. The CDR3 loop is CASNPGRTYGYTF. DNA for the CDR3: TGTGCCAGCAACCCGGGACGGACCTATGGCTACACCTTC.

This clonotype is deemed large. V gene TRBV27 combines with J gene TRBJ2-1; D may be TRBD1 (6 bases). The last part of the DNA fits TRBJ2-7 better; the J call may be wrong. The CDR3 is 13 residues long. CDR1 is MNHEY, CDR2 SMNVEV, per germline (reference sequence). CDR3 nucleotide sequence: TGTGCCAGCAGTCGAGCAGGGGCCTACGAGCAGTACTTC. Translating it yields CASSRAGAYEQYF.

This clonotype is categorized as medium-sized (0.01 to 0.1%). The V and J genes are TRBV14 and TRBJ2-1; D gene unclear. Germline V gives CDR1 SGHDN, CDR2 FVKESK. V lost 2 bases and J 11 bases, leaving 7 bases between the germline ends. The CDR3 sequence is 11 residues long. CDR3 loop: CASSQLRQQFF. The CDR3 DNA is TGTGCCAGCAGCCAATTACGTCAGCAGTTCTTC.

The rearrangement uses TRBV7-6 and TRBJ2-1, with 9 bases aligning to TRBD2. Per the germline V gene, CDR1 is SGHVS and CDR2 is FNYEAQ. The CDR3 spans 16 residues. V lost 1 base, J lost 10 bases, and 11 bases stayed unmatched. CDR3: CASSLGPLAGIEEQFF. The CDR3 bases are TGTGCCAGCAGCTTAGGTCCACTAGCGGGCATAGAGGAGCAGTTCTTC.